These 13 T cell receptor beta chains originate from one sample sequenced in a study of blood T cell repertoires in COVID-19. Method: immunoSEQ multiplex PCR; TCRdb's copy keeps in-frame clones and lacks some. The table has around 300,000 clones, 88% seen once. The sample comprised PBMCs or T cells enriched from blood (not recorded which). These receptors originate from a woman aged 25 to 39 who had recovered from COVID-19.

This clone appeared a single time. The genes are TRBV5-4 and TRBJ2-7; D may be TRBD1 (6 bases). The germline V gene encodes CDR1 SGHNT and CDR2 YYREEE (reference sequence). The CDR3 is made up of 14 amino acids. The germline V and J ends were trimmed by 4 bases and 6 bases, with 17 bases remaining between them. The CDR3 DNA follows: TGTGCCAGCAGCCCCCAACAGGGCCGGGGCGAGCAGTACTTC. Translating gives CASSPQQGRGEQYF.

The rearrangement joins TRBV7-3 to TRBJ2-1, with 11 bases aligning to TRBD2. The CDR3 is made up of 15 amino acids. Germline lookup yields CDR1 SGHTA and CDR2 FQGTGA. V shed 4 bases and J 4 bases; nucleotides not matched to a gene: 3. DNA of the CDR3: TGTGCCAGCAGCTATAGCGGGAGGGAATACAATGAGCAGTTCTTC. It yields the protein CASSYSGREYNEQFF. The whole variable domain, remainder taken from reference TRBV7-3 and TRBJ2-1, is GAGVSQTPSNKVTEKGKYVELRCDPISGHTALYWYRQSLGQGPEFLIYFQGTGAADDSGLPNDRFFAVRPEGSVSTLKIQRTERGDSAVYLCASSYSGREYNEQFFGPGTRLTVL.

The chain uses TRBV11-2 and TRBJ2-7; 7 bases fit TRBD2. The CDR3 contains 16 residues. The trim removed 1 base at V and 0 bases at J, leaving 6 bases unmatched. Germline CDR1 SGHAT, CDR2 FQNNGV. The CDR3 spells CASSLVGGYSSYEQYF. The CDR3 coding sequence is TGTGCCAGCAGCTTAGTGGGGGGGTACAGCTCCTACGAGCAGTACTTC.

V and J are TRBV11-3 and TRBJ2-7; no clear D. Trimming took 0 bases from V and 4 from J, leaving 7 bases between them. The length of the CDR3 is 13 residues. The V gene's germline CDR1 is SGHNT and CDR2 YENEEA. The CDR3 is CASSLDPSYEQYF. DNA of the CDR3: TGTGCCAGCAGCTTAGATCCCTCGTACGAGCAGTACTTC.

A single count supports this clone. CDR3 residues: CASSLYRVGRTEAFF. Here the CDR3 DNA reads TGTGCCAGCAGCTTGTACAGGGTTGGAAGGACTGAAGCTTTCTTT. This sequence joins TRBV5-4 and TRBJ1-1; D might be TRBD1 (6 bases). V shed 1 base and J shed 5 bases, with 15 bases lying between them. The germline gives CDR1 SGHNT, CDR2 YYREEE (reference sequence). The CDR3 totals 15 residues.

The J gene is TRBJ1-1, the V gene TRBV10-3; the D is unclear. V lost 3 bases and J 4 bases, leaving 6 bases between the germline ends. Germline CDR1 reads ENHRY; CDR2 reads SYGVKD. CDR3 length: 12 amino acids. CDR3 loop: CAISEFGTEAFF. CDR3 in DNA: TGTGCCATCAGTGAATTCGGCACTGAAGCTTTCTTT.

This clone appeared a single time. The chain combines TRBV4-3 with TRBJ1-2; 9 bases line up with TRBD1. The V segment lost 0 bases and the J segment 3 bases; nucleotides outside the gene matches: 5. The CDR3 length is 16 residues. Germline V gives CDR1 LGHNA, CDR2 YSLEER. The CDR3 reads CASSQDPYRGHYGYTF. The CDR3 region has the DNA TGCGCCAGCAGCCAAGACCCCTACAGGGGGCACTATGGCTACACCTTC.

The rearrangement joins TRBV9 to TRBJ2-7; TRBD1 agrees at 8 bases. CDR1 is SGDLS, CDR2 YYNGEE, per germline. Trimming took 1 base from V and 7 from J; bases not matched to a gene: 10. The CDR3 runs to 15 residues. CDR3 loop: CASSVHTGGTGEQYF. CDR3 nucleotides: TGTGCCAGCAGCGTACACACAGGGGGAACTGGGGAGCAGTACTTC.

The count of this clone is one. The V and J genes are TRBV28 and TRBJ1-1; D not resolved. In germline, CDR1 is MDHEN, CDR2 SYDVKM. CDR3 length: 15 amino acids. The ends were cut back, 7 bases at V and 2 bases at J, with 17 bases in the middle. The CDR3, as DNA: TGTGCCAGCACCAGCCTGACGGAGGGAAACACTGAAGCTTTCTTT. Translating it yields CASTSLTEGNTEAFF.

This chain uses TRBV5-1 with TRBJ1-2; D is unresolved. The CDR3 runs to 13 residues. Germline V gene sequence: CDR1 SGHRS, CDR2 YFSETQ. The V end was cut by 2 bases, the J end by 4 bases, with 9 bases between. CDR3 bases: TGCGCCAGCAGCTTTCGGGGTTCCTATGGCTACACCTTC. Residues: CASSFRGSYGYTF.

This chain links TRBV7-9 with TRBJ1-2, with 8 bases matching TRBD1. The CDR3 loop spans 15 amino acids. CDR1 and CDR2 (germline): SEHNR, FQNEAQ (reference sequence). V was clipped by 5 bases and J by 6 bases; unmatched bases: 11. CDR3 DNA sequence: TGTGCCAGCAGCCCTGGACAGGGCCCTGTGGATGGCTACACCTTC. Its protein is CASSPGQGPVDGYTF.

V gene TRBV28 combines with J gene TRBJ2-5; TRBD1 matches 7 bases. The V segment lost 8 bases and the J segment 5 bases; nucleotides outside the gene matches: 5. Per germline, CDR1 MDHEN and CDR2 SYDVKM. The CDR3 runs 12 residues. The CDR3 coding sequence is TGTGCCAGCTCACAGGGGATGGAGACCCAGTACTTC. Translated: CASSQGMETQYF.

This chain links TRBV7-2 with TRBJ2-7; 8 positions match TRBD1. V shed 0 bases, J shed 7 bases, and the junction held 8 bases outside the gene matches. This CDR3 is built from 15 residues. Germline V CDR1 and CDR2: SGHTA, FQGNSA. CDR3 protein: CASSLARTGPREQYF. The CDR3 DNA reads TGTGCCAGCAGCTTAGCGAGGACAGGGCCTCGGGAGCAGTACTTC.